The sequence of this TCR beta chain was determined in a study of cytomegalovirus exposure and HLA in healthy donors. Study-level points and caveats: Testing in vitro showed a few CMV-associated chains specific for CMV antigens. Both high specificity and high sensitivity reportedly marked the classifier's diagnosis of cytomegalovirus status. Later findings reportedly placed an Asian-associated ancestry cluster below the approximately 670-donor mean for N-insertions.

13 Jbeta primers and 60 Vbeta primers were used for the PCR. Method: immunoSEQ multiplex PCR; TCRdb's copy keeps in-frame clones and lacks some. In the table there are some 150,000 clones, roughly four fifths of which are singletons. The V and J ends lost 4 bases and 7 bases respectively, with 23 bases between them. The CDR3 covers 17 residues. Looked up from germline, CDR1 is SGHKS and CDR2 is YYEKEE (reference sequence). With regard to this clone: Its target is not known.

The source material was PBMCs. The gene calls are TRBV5-5 and TRBJ1-4; D may be TRBD1 (5 bases). The receptor's source is a man aged 25 to 45 in good health and CMV-seropositive. DNA for the CDR3: TGTGCCAGCAGCATCGGGGGTGGCATGGGGCAACGTGAAAAACTGTTTTTT. Its translation is CASSIGGGMGQREKLFF.